This entry is about one T cell receptor (beta chain). Its target is not known. 13 Jbeta primers and 60 Vbeta primers were used for the PCR. The assay was immunoSEQ multiplex PCR, and TCRdb's table has in-frame clones only and misses some. The data show under 170,000 clones, 55% to 75% seen once. This sample was included in a study of cytomegalovirus exposure and HLA in healthy donors. Study-level points and caveats: Most of the TCR beta V segments (in an earlier analysis) were productive either about 87% or about 30% of the time. In a later analysis, the majority of CMV-associated beta chains seemingly showed HLA restriction.

Germline V CDR1 and CDR2: SGHDT, YYEEEE. The CDR3 extends over 13 amino acids. The V end was cut by 2 bases, the J end by 4 bases, with 9 bases between. The sequence was obtained from a woman aged 60 to 75 in good health and CMV-seropositive. The sequenced sample consisted of PBMCs. The chain carries TRBV5-6 and TRBJ1-1; D is ambiguous. The CDR3 sequence: CASSLGGLTEAFF. The CDR3 DNA sequence: TGTGCCAGCAGCTTAGGCGGACTCACTGAAGCTTTCTTT.